Presented here are 21 T cell receptor beta chains from one specimen sequenced in a study of cytomegalovirus exposure and HLA in healthy donors. Primers included in the PCR were 60 Vbeta and 13 Jbeta primers. Only in-frame clones appear in the TCRdb table, and some are missing; sequencing was by immunoSEQ multiplex PCR. The sample lists roughly 100,000 clones, 55% to 75% occurring once. Sequenced material: PBMCs. These receptors were collected from a woman aged 50 to 60 in good health and CMV-seropositive.

The V call is TRBV27, the J call TRBJ1-1, with unresolved D. The CDR3 runs to 14 residues. The germline V and J ends were trimmed by 5 bases and 5 bases, with 15 bases remaining between them. CDR1 MNHEY and CDR2 SMNVEV come from the germline V gene (reference sequence). The CDR3 region has the DNA TGTGCCAGCAGTCCCAGGACCCGAGGGACTGAAGCTTTCTTT. Its translation is CASSPRTRGTEAFF.

The CDR3 reads CASLAGRYEQYF. The CDR3 nucleotides read TGTGCCAGCCTGGCAGGGCGGTACGAGCAGTACTTC. The rearrangement uses TRBV2 and TRBJ2-5; D may be TRBD1 (5 bases). The better agreement between TRBJ2-7 and the DNA end casts doubt on the J call. Germline V gene lookup returns CDR1 SNHLY and CDR2 FYNNEI. The CDR3 loop spans 12 amino acids.

This clone occurred once. The chain employs TRBV28 and TRBJ2-5, with 10 bases lining up with TRBD2. There are 13 residues in the CDR3. Germline CDR1 and CDR2: MDHEN and SYDVKM. J gave up 5 bases and V 8 bases, and 5 bases lay outside the gene matches. CDR3 protein: CASGLAGVETQYF. CDR3 sequence (DNA): TGTGCCAGCGGGCTAGCGGGAGTTGAGACCCAGTACTTC.

The chain has TRBV7-3 and TRBJ2-2; 9 bases align to TRBD2. Germline V gene data show CDR1 as SGHTA and CDR2 as FQGTGA. The CDR3 runs 18 residues. The junction had 13 bases not matched to a gene; V was cut back by 4 bases and J by 4 bases. This chain's CDR3 is CASSSISPLAGRTGELFF. CDR3 in DNA: TGTGCCAGCAGCTCAATATCCCCCCTAGCGGGACGCACCGGGGAGCTGTTTTTT.

The genes are TRBV2 and TRBJ1-1, with a possible D match to TRBD1 (5 bases). CDR1 SNHLY and CDR2 FYNNEI come from the germline V gene. V was clipped by 8 bases and J by 1 base, with 11 bases between them. CDR3 length: 13 residues. CDR3 DNA: TGTGCCAGCGTGACAGCCCGGAACACTGAAGCTTTCTTT. Translating it yields CASVTARNTEAFF.

This clone appeared once. The V call is TRBV10-3, the J call TRBJ2-5, with no clear D. Per germline, CDR1 ENHRY and CDR2 SYGVKD. V lost 4 bases to trimming and J lost 2 bases, with 5 bases between them. The length of the CDR3 is 12 residues. The CDR3 is CAISGVQETQYF. The CDR3 region has the DNA TGTGCCATCAGTGGCGTACAAGAGACCCAGTACTTC.

The chain links TRBV7-9 to TRBJ2-1; D is undetermined. Trimming removed 1 base from V and 10 bases from J, with 8 bases in between. Germline V CDR1 and CDR2: SEHNR, FQNEAQ (reference sequence). The CDR3 totals 12 residues. Here the CDR3 DNA reads TGTGCCAGCAGCTTAGGTGTCCTCGAGCAGTTCTTC. Translated: CASSLGVLEQFF.

J is TRBJ1-1 and V is TRBV18; D unresolved. Germline-derived CDR1 and CDR2 are KGHSH and LQKENI. Trimming removed 0 bases at V and 10 bases at J, with 9 bases between. This CDR3 region has 12 residues. The CDR3 coding sequence is TGTGCCAGCTCACCACCGGGAGGTGGAGCTTTCTTT. It yields the protein CASSPPGGGAFF.

This clone was counted only a few times. The DNA for the CDR3 is TGTGCCAGCACGGACCTAGCGGTGAAGGGAGAGACCCAGTACTTC. Translating gives CASTDLAVKGETQYF. The chain links TRBV6-1 to TRBJ2-5; 7 positions agree with TRBD2. The CDR3 is 15 amino acids. Per the germline V gene, CDR1 is MNHNS and CDR2 is SASEGT. V was pared by 7 bases and J by 4 bases, with 12 bases of the junction left unmatched.

Concerning this clone itself: At the DNA level, this CDR3 is encoded by other sequences in the same sample as well. The V gene is TRBV5-6, the J gene TRBJ1-5; D call uncertain. Per germline, CDR1 SGHDT and CDR2 YYEEEE. The CDR3 is 13 amino acids. V lost 4 bases and J 5 bases, leaving 10 bases between the germline ends. CDR3 nucleotide sequence: TGTGCCAGCAGCCGAACAGCCCATCAGCCCCAGCATTTT. The encoded protein is CASSRTAHQPQHF.

V and J are TRBV7-3 and TRBJ2-7; TRBD2 is a possible D gene (6 bases). CDR3 length equals 15 residues. Trimming removed 2 bases at V and 4 bases at J, with 15 bases between. From germline, CDR1 is SGHTA and CDR2 FQGTGA. The CDR3 sequence is CASSLGPSETYEQYF. The CDR3 bases are TGTGCCAGCAGCTTAGGACCTAGCGAGACATACGAGCAGTACTTC. Complete variable domain (other parts from reference TRBV7-3 and TRBJ2-7): GAGVSQTPSNKVTEKGKYVELRCDPISGHTALYWYRQSLGQGPEFLIYFQGTGAADDSGLPNDRFFAVRPEGSVSTLKIQRTERGDSAVYLCASSLGPSETYEQYFGPGTRLTVT.

The V and J genes are TRBV15 and TRBJ2-5; perhaps TRBD1 as D (6 bases). The germline V gene has CDR1 LNHNV and CDR2 YYDKDF (reference sequence). The CDR3 totals 15 residues. The V end was cut by 0 bases, the J end by 1 base, with 9 bases between. The CDR3 DNA is TGTGCCACCAGCAGAGATGGGGGCCTCCAAGAGACCCAGTACTTC. The encoded protein is CATSRDGGLQETQYF. The full variable domain, in which reference TRBV15 and TRBJ2-5 provide the parts outside the CDR3, is DAMVIQNPRYQVTQFGKPVTLSCSQTLNHNVMYWYQQKSSQAPKLLFHYYDKDFNNEADTPDNFQSRRPNTSFCFLDIRSPGLGDTAMYLCATSRDGGLQETQYFGPGTRLLVL.

This rearrangement joins TRBV5-5 to TRBJ1-1; D may be TRBD1 (6 bases). From germline, CDR1 is SGHKS and CDR2 YYEKEE (reference sequence). Trimming shortened V by 3 bases and J by 0 bases, and 18 bases separated the two germline ends. There are 17 residues in the CDR3. The CDR3 region is CASSWGWGGRLNTEAFF. The CDR3 nucleotides are TGTGCCAGCAGCTGGGGTTGGGGGGGCCGCCTGAACACTGAAGCTTTCTTT.

The chain couples TRBV7-9 to TRBJ2-7; possible D gene TRBD1, 5 bases. Germline CDR1 and CDR2: SEHNR and FQNEAQ (reference sequence). The V and J ends lost 6 bases and 0 bases respectively, with 9 bases between them. This CDR3 spans 13 amino acids. The CDR3 coding sequence is TGTGCCAGCAGGCAGGGAAGCTCCTACGAGCAGTACTTC. Its translation is CASRQGSSYEQYF.

This clone turned up a few times. This chain connects TRBV7-6 to TRBJ2-1; 13 bases fit TRBD2. The germline V gene has CDR1 SGHVS and CDR2 FNYEAQ. Losses at the gene ends were 4 bases for V and 9 bases for J; bases not matched to a gene: 3. This CDR3 spans 14 amino acids. The CDR3: CASSSRLAGGEQFF. The CDR3 DNA follows: TGTGCCAGCAGCTCCCGACTAGCGGGAGGTGAGCAGTTCTTC. The entire variable domain, with the rest obtained from reference TRBV7-6 and TRBJ2-1, is as follows: GAGVSQSPRYKVTKRGQDVALRCDPISGHVSLYWYRQALGQGPEFLTYFNYEAQQDKSGLPNDRFSAERPEGSISTLTIQRTEQRDSAMYRCASSSRLAGGEQFFGPGTRLTVL.

The V gene is TRBV29-1, the J gene TRBJ1-2, with 9 bases aligning to TRBD1. V shed 6 bases and J 4 bases; nucleotides not matched to a gene: 15. The CDR3 is 16 residues long. The germline V gene encodes CDR1 SQVTM and CDR2 ANQGSEA. The CDR3 sequence is CSVPVEQGARGYGYTF. The CDR3 DNA follows: TGCAGCGTACCAGTCGAACAGGGGGCACGTGGCTATGGCTACACCTTC.

The chain couples TRBV16 to TRBJ2-7, with TRBD1 identical over 10 bases. This CDR3 is built from 14 residues. With 1 base clipped from V and 7 bases from J, the junction kept 4 bases outside the gene matches. CDR1 is KGHSY, CDR2 FQNENV, per germline. CDR3 sequence reads: CASSQYDRGQEQYF. The CDR3 bases are TGTGCCAGCAGCCAATACGACAGGGGGCAAGAGCAGTACTTC.

The J gene is TRBJ2-1, the V gene TRBV19; 12 bases are shared with TRBD2. In germline, CDR1 is LNHDA, CDR2 SQIVND (reference sequence). With V trimmed by 5 bases and J by 7 bases, 9 bases remained unmatched. CDR3 size: 16 residues. The CDR3 region has the DNA TGTGCCAGTAGTGGTTTACTAGCGGGAGGTTCTAATGAGCAGTTCTTC. Protein sequence: CASSGLLAGGSNEQFF.

This chain joins TRBV28 and TRBJ2-4, with a weak D call TRBD1 (5 bases). This CDR3 has 14 amino acids. V dropped 6 bases and J dropped 0 bases, with 9 bases sitting between them. The germline CDR1 and CDR2 sequences are MDHEN and SYDVKM. CDR3 nucleotides: TGTGCCAGCAGACGAACAGGAGCCAAAAACATTCAGTACTTC. It is translated as CASRRTGAKNIQYF.

The J gene is TRBJ1-5, the V gene TRBV6-1; 10 nucleotides agree with TRBD1. Germline CDR1 MNHNS, CDR2 SASEGT. CDR3 size: 15 residues. The ends lost 5 bases at V and 2 bases at J; junction bases unmatched: 3. The CDR3 nucleotides read TGTGCCAGCAGTTTCGGACAGGGGGGCAATCAGCCCCAGCATTTT. This codes for CASSFGQGGNQPQHF.

This chain links TRBV5-4 with TRBJ2-5; the D gene is possibly TRBD1 (5 bases). The assigned J gene may be wrong: the sequence end matches TRBJ2-7 better. The CDR3 covers 12 residues. Germline CDR1 is SGHNT and CDR2 is YYREEE (reference sequence). DNA for the CDR3: TGTGCCAGCAGCGACAGCTTCTACGAGCAGTACTTC. It encodes CASSDSFYEQYF.